The 11 T cell receptor beta chains below all came from one sample that was sequenced in a study of blood T cell repertoires in COVID-19. This table comes from immunoSEQ multiplex PCR, and its TCRdb copy is limited to in-frame clones, with some not included. The data contain more than 95,000 clones, roughly 83% of them singletons. The specimen was peripheral blood. All receptors derive from a human donor in a cohort sampled during active COVID-19.

The gene calls are TRBV9 and TRBJ1-6; unclear D gene. The germline V and J ends were trimmed by 7 bases and 3 bases, with 14 bases remaining between them. The germline gives CDR1 SGDLS, CDR2 YYNGEE. The CDR3 extends over 15 amino acids. CDR3 residues: CASGGPAGYNSPLHF. As DNA, the CDR3 is TGTGCCAGCGGTGGGCCCGCGGGCTATAATTCACCCCTCCACTTT.

This chain uses TRBV24-1 with TRBJ2-3; TRBD2 agrees at 8 bases. Germline values: CDR1 KGHDR, CDR2 SFDVKD. The CDR3 totals 15 residues. V dropped 5 bases and J dropped 6; count of bases not matched to a gene: 9. This CDR3 reads CATSASGSTKDTQYF. The CDR3 DNA reads TGTGCCACCAGTGCCAGCGGGAGTACAAAGGATACGCAGTATTTT.

The chain combines TRBV10-3 with TRBJ2-6; maybe TRBD1 (6 bases). Between the trimmed V and J ends, which lost 6 bases and 0 bases, there was a span of 9 bases. From germline, CDR1 is ENHRY and CDR2 SYGVKD. There are 15 residues in the CDR3. DNA for the CDR3: TGTGCCATCAGAAACAGGGACTCTGGGGCCAACGTCCTGACTTTC. Protein: CAIRNRDSGANVLTF.

The chain is built from TRBV27 and TRBJ2-7; 13 bases map to TRBD2. V trimming: 7 bases; J trimming: 7 bases; junction bases outside the gene matches: 16. Germline loops: CDR1 MNHEY, CDR2 SMNVEV (reference sequence). The CDR3 totals 17 residues. The CDR3 nucleotides are TGTGCCAGCATGGGCCGCGGGACTAGCGGGAAGAGAAGGGAGCAGTACTTC. It translates to CASMGRGTSGKRREQYF.

The V call is TRBV24-1, the J call TRBJ2-1; TRBD1 matches at 10 bases. The V gene end was trimmed by 1 base and the J gene end by 7 bases; junction bases not matched to a gene: 9. The CDR3 extends over 17 amino acids. The germline CDR1 and CDR2 sequences are KGHDR and SFDVKD. CDR3 amino acids: CATSDFGGTGVINEQFF. In DNA form, the CDR3 reads TGTGCCACCAGTGATTTTGGCGGGACAGGGGTTATAAATGAGCAGTTCTTC.

V and J are TRBV3-1 (or the pseudogene TRBV3-2) and TRBJ1-3; a weak D match, TRBD1 (6 bases). Germline V gene lookup returns CDR1 LGHDT and CDR2 YNNKEL (reference sequence). Deletions cut 1 base from V and 3 bases from J, with 10 bases between. The CDR3 totals 15 residues. CDR3: CASSQGTAHGNTIYF. The CDR3 DNA sequence: TGTGCCAGCAGCCAAGGGACAGCACATGGAAACACCATATATTTT.

The J gene is TRBJ2-7, the V gene TRBV2; 12 bases are a match to TRBD2. The CDR3 totals 15 residues. From germline, CDR1 is SNHLY and CDR2 FYNNEI. J gave up 2 bases and V 3 bases, and 2 bases lay outside the gene matches. The CDR3 nucleotides are TGTGCCAGCAGTGATGGACTAGCGGGGACCTACGAGCAGTACTTC. It encodes CASSDGLAGTYEQYF.

This clone was detected a few times. The V gene is TRBV4-1, the J gene TRBJ2-2; 7 bases align to TRBD2. The CDR3 loop spans 19 amino acids. Germline trimming cut 0 bases from V and 1 base from J; bases unmatched to any gene: 11. Germline V gene data show CDR1 as MGHRA and CDR2 as YSYEKL. The CDR3 sequence: CASSQDWEGAGQNTGELFF. The CDR3 nucleotides read TGCGCCAGCAGCCAAGATTGGGAGGGAGCGGGGCAGAACACCGGGGAGCTGTTTTTT.

The V call is TRBV30, the J call TRBJ2-5, with D tentatively TRBD2 (5 bases). The V gene lost 3 bases and the J gene lost 4 bases, with 6 bases spanning the gap. CDR1 GTSNPN and CDR2 SVGIG come from the germline V gene (reference sequence). CDR3 length: 11 residues. Written as DNA, the CDR3 is TGTGCCTGGAGCGAGGGAGAGACCCAGTACTTC. Its protein is CAWSEGETQYF.

This clone occurred once. V usage is TRBV3-1 (or the pseudogene TRBV3-2) and J usage is TRBJ1-1, with a tentative D call TRBD1 (6 bases). The CDR3 totals 17 residues. CDR1 LGHDT and CDR2 YNNKEL come from the germline V gene (reference sequence). V lost 0 bases and J 2 bases, leaving 16 bases between the germline ends. The CDR3 sequence is CASSQDRGKGVNTEAFF. The DNA for the CDR3 is TGTGCCAGCAGCCAAGATAGAGGGAAGGGGGTTAACACTGAAGCTTTCTTT.

This clone was picked up one time. Other DNA sequences in the same sample also yield this CDR3. The J gene is TRBJ1-5, the V gene TRBV6-5, with D possibly matching TRBD1 (5 bases). CDR3 length equals 14 residues. Germline CDR1 MNHEY, CDR2 SVGAGI. The V end was cut by 6 bases, the J end by 4 bases, with 13 bases between. CDR3 loop: CASSRGGNNQPQHF. CDR3 nucleotide sequence: TGTGCCAGCAGCCGCGGGGGGAATAATCAGCCCCAGCATTTT.